This T cell receptor beta chain was recovered during a study of blood T cell repertoires in COVID-19. As for the study in general: Samples came from the United States, Italy and Spain, spanning acute and convalescent COVID-19. T cells, B-cell-depleted T cells, or PBMCs provided the cDNA or gDNA that served as material.

As originally analysed: Amplification from reference gene primers served as the basis for estimated nucleated cell counts. Profiling relied on immunoSEQ multiplex PCR, and the TCRdb table lists in-frame clones only, not all of them. The V and J calls and the clone size are those of that table, but D and trimming were determined from the DNA. The repertoire includes approximately 200,000 clones, over 70% of them detected once, and around 15% sits in the top ten. Trimming cost V 0 bases and J 2 bases; bases outside gene matches: 2. This CDR3 comprises 15 residues. In germline, CDR1 is SQVTM, CDR2 ANQGSEA.

The sequencing input was peripheral blood. The chain couples TRBV29-1 to TRBJ2-7; 12 nucleotides agree with TRBD2. The receptor was isolated from a man between 60 and 70 years old with active or convalescent COVID-19. CDR3 sequence reads: CSVEDLAGGAYEQYF. The CDR3 nucleotides are TGCAGCGTTGAAGATCTAGCGGGAGGGGCCTACGAGCAGTACTTC.